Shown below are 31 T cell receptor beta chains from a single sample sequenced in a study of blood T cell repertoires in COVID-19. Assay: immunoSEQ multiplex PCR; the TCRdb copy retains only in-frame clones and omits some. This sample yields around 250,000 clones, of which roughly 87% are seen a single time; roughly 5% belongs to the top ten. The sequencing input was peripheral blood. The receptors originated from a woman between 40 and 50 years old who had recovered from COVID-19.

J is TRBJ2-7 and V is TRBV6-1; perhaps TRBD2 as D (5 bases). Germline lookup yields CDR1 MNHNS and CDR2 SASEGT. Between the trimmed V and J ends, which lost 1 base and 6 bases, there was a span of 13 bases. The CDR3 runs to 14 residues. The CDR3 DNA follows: TGTGCCAGCAGTGAAGATCTAAGGAGGCGCGAGCAGTACGTC. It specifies CASSEDLRRREQYV.

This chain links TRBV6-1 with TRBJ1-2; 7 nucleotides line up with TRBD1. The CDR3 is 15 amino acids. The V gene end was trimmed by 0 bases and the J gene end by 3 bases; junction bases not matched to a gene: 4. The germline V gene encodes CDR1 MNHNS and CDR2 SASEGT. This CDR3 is CASSEAPGQHYGYTF. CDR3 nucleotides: TGTGCCAGCAGTGAAGCCCCGGGACAGCACTATGGCTACACCTTC.

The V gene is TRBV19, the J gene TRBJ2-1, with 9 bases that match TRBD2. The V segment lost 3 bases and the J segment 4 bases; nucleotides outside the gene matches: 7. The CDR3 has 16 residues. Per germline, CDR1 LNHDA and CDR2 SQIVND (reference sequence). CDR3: CASSIVTSGYYNEQFF. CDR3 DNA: TGTGCCAGTAGTATCGTTACTAGCGGGTATTACAATGAGCAGTTCTTC.

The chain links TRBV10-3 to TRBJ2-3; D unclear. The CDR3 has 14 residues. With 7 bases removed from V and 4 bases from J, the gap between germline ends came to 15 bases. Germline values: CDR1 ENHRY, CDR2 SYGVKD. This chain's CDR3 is CAIKRLLGADTQYF. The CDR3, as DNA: TGTGCCATCAAGAGACTTTTAGGAGCAGATACGCAGTATTTT.

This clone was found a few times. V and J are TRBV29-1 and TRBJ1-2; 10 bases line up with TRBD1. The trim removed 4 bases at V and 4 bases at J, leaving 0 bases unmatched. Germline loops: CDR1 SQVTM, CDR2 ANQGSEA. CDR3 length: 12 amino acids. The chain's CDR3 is CSVGTGGYGYTF. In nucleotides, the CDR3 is TGCAGCGTTGGGACAGGGGGCTATGGCTACACCTTC.

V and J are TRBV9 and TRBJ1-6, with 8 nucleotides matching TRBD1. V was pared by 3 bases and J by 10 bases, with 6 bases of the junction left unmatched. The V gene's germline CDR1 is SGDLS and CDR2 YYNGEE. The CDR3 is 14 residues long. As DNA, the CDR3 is TGTGCCAGCAGCGGTGACAGGGGACGATCACCCCTCCACTTT. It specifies CASSGDRGRSPLHF.

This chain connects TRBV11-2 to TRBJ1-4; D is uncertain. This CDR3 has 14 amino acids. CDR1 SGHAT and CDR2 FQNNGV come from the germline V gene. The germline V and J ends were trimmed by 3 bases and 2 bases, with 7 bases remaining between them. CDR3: CASSFSQTNEKLFF. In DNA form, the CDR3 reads TGTGCCAGCAGCTTTTCGCAGACTAATGAAAAACTGTTTTTT.

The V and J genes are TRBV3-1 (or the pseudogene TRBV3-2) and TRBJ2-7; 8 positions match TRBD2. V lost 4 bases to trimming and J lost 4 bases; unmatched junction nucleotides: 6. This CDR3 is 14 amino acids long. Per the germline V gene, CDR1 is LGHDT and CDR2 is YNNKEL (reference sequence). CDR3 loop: CASSPSGGTYEQYF. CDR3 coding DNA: TGTGCCAGCAGCCCGAGCGGGGGTACTTACGAGCAGTACTTC.

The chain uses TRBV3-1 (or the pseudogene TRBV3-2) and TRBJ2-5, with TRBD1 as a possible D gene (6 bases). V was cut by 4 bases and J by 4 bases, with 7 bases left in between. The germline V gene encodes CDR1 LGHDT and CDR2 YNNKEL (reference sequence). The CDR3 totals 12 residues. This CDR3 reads CASSLRGETQYF. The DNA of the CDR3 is TGTGCCAGCAGCCTCAGGGGAGAGACCCAGTACTTC.

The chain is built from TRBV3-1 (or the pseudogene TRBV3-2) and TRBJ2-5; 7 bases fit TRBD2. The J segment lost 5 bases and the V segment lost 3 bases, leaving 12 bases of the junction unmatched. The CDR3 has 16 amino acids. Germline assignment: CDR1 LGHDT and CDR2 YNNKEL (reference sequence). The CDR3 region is CASSQGGSLKGETQYF. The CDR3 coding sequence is TGTGCCAGCAGCCAGGGCGGGAGCTTAAAAGGGGAGACCCAGTACTTC.

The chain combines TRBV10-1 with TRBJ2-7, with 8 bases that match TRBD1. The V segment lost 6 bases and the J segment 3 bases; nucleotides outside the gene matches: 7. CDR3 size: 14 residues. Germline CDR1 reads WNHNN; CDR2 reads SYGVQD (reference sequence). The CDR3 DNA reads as TGCGCCAGCAGCGACAGGGGAAAAGGCTACGAGCAGTACTTC. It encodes CASSDRGKGYEQYF.

In DNA, the CDR3 is TGTGCCAGCAGCTTAACGACTAGCGGGAGGGGAGCTAGCACAGATACGCAGTATTTT. Encoded protein: CASSLTTSGRGASTDTQYF. The chain combines TRBV11-3 with TRBJ2-3; TRBD2 matches 14 bases. CDR1 and CDR2 from the germline V gene are SGHNT and YENEEA. The CDR3 runs to 19 residues. After removal of 2 bases from V and 0 bases from J, the junction contained 7 bases not matched to a gene.

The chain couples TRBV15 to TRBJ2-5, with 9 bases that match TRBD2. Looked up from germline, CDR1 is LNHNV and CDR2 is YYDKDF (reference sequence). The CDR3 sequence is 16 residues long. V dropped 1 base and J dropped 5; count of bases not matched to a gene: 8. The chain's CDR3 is CATSRVAGGPRETQYF. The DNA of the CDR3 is TGTGCCACCAGCAGAGTCGCGGGAGGGCCTAGGGAGACCCAGTACTTC. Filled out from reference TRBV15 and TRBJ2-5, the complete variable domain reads DAMVIQNPRYQVTQFGKPVTLSCSQTLNHNVMYWYQQKSSQAPKLLFHYYDKDFNNEADTPDNFQSRRPNTSFCFLDIRSPGLGDTAMYLCATSRVAGGPRETQYFGPGTRLLVL.

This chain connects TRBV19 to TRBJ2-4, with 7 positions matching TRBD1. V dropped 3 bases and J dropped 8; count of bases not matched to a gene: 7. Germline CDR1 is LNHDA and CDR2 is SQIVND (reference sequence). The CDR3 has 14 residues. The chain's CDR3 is CASSMGQISDIQYF. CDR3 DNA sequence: TGTGCCAGTAGTATGGGACAGATTTCGGACATTCAGTACTTC. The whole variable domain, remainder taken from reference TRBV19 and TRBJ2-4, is DGGITQSPKYLFRKEGQNVTLSCEQNLNHDAMYWYRQDPGQGLRLIYYSQIVNDFQKGDIAEGYSVSREKKESFPLTVTSAQKNPTAFYLCASSMGQISDIQYFGAGTRLSVL.

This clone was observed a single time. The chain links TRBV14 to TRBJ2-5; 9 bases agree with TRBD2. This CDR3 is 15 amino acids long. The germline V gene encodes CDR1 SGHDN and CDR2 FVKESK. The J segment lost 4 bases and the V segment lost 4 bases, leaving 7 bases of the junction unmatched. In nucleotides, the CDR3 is TGTGCCAGCAGCCGTAAGCGGGGGGCTCCAGAGACCCAGTACTTC. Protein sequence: CASSRKRGAPETQYF.

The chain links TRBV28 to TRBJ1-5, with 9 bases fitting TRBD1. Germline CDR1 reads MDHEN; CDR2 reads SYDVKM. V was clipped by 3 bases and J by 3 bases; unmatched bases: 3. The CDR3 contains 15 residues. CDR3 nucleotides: TGTGCCAGCAGTTTGGGGACAGGGAACAATCAGCCCCAGCATTTT. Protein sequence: CASSLGTGNNQPQHF. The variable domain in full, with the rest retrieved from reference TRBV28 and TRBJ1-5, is DVKVTQSSRYLVKRTGEKVFLECVQDMDHENMFWYRQDPGLGLRLIYFSYDVKMKEKGDIPEGYSVSREKKERFSLILESASTNQTSMYLCASSLGTGNNQPQHFGDGTRLSIL.

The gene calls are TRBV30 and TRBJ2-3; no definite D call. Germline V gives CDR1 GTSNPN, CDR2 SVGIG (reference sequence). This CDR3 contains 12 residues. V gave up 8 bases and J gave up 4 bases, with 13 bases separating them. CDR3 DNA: TGTGCCCGTCAGCAGGCCGCAGATACGCAGTATTTT. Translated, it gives CARQQAADTQYF.

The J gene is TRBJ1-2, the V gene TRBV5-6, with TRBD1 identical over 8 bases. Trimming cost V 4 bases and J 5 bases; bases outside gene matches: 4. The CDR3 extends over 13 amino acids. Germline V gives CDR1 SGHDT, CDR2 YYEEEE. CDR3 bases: TGTGCCAGCAGCAGTGGACAGGGATATGGCTACACCTTC. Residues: CASSSGQGYGYTF. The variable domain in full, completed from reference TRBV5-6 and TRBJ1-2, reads DAGVTQSPTHLIKTRGQQVTLRCSPKSGHDTVSWYQQALGQGPQFIFQYYEEEERQRGNFPDRFSGHQFPNYSSELNVNALLLGDSALYLCASSSGQGYGYTFGSGTRLTVV.

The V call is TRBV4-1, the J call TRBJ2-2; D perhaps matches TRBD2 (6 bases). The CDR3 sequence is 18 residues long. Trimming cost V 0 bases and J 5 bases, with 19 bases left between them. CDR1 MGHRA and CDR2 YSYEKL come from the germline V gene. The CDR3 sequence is CASSQDSRTGRRTGELFF. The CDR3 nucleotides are TGCGCCAGCAGCCAAGATTCGAGGACGGGGAGGCGGACCGGGGAGCTGTTTTTT.

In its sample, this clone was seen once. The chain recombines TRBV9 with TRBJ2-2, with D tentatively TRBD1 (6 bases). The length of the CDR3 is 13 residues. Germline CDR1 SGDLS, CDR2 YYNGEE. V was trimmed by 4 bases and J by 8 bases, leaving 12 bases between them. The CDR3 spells CASSQTGYGELFF. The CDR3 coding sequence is TGTGCCAGCAGCCAGACAGGATATGGGGAGCTGTTTTTT.

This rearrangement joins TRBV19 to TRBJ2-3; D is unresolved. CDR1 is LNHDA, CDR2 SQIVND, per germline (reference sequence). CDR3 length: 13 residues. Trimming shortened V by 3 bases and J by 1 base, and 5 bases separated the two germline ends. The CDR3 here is CASSIPGTDTQYF. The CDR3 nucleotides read TGTGCCAGTAGTATCCCAGGCACAGATACGCAGTATTTT.

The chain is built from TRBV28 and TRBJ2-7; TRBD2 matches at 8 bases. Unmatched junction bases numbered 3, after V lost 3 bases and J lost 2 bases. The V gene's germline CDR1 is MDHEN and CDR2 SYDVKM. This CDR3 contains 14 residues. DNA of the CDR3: TGTGCCAGCAGTTTTGCGGGGGGTCCCTACGAGCAGTACTTC. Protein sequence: CASSFAGGPYEQYF.

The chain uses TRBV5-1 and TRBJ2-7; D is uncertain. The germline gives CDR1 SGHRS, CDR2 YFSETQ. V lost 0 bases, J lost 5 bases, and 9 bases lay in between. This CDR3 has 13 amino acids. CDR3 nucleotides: TGCGCCAGCAGCTTGGCTAGTATGCACGAGCAGTACTTC. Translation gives CASSLASMHEQYF.

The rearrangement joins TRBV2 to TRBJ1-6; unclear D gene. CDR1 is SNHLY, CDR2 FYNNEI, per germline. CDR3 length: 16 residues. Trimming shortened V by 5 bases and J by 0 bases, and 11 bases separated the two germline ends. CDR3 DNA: TGTGCCAGCAGTTTACGGAGAAGCTCCTATAATTCACCCCTCCACTTT. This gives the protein CASSLRRSSYNSPLHF.

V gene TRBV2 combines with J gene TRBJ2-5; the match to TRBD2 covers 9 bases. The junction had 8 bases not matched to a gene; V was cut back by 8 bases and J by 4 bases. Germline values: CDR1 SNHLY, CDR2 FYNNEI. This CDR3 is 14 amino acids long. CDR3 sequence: CASVRLGLAETQYF. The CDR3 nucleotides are TGTGCCAGCGTCCGCTTGGGACTAGCAGAGACCCAGTACTTC.

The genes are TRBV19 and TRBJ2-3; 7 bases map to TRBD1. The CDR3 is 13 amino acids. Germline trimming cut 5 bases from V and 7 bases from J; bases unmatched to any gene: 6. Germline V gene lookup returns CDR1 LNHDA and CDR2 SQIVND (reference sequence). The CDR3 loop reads CASSAGTAYTQYF. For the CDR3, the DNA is TGTGCCAGTAGTGCCGGGACAGCCTATACGCAGTATTTT. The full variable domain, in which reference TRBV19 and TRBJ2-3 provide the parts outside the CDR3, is DGGITQSPKYLFRKEGQNVTLSCEQNLNHDAMYWYRQDPGQGLRLIYYSQIVNDFQKGDIAEGYSVSREKKESFPLTVTSAQKNPTAFYLCASSAGTAYTQYFGPGTRLTVL.

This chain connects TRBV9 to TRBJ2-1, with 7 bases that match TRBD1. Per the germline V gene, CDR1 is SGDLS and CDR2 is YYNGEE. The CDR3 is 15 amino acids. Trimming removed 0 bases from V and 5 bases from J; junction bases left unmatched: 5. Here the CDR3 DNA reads TGTGCCAGCAGCGTAGCCGGGACAGCGAACAATGAGCAGTTCTTC. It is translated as CASSVAGTANNEQFF.

CDR3 sequence: CASSAALAGGTGELFF. As DNA, the CDR3 is TGTGCCAGCAGCGCTGCGTTAGCGGGGGGGACCGGGGAGCTGTTTTTT. The chain has TRBV9 and TRBJ2-2; 11 bases align to TRBD2. The CDR3 is made up of 16 amino acids. Germline trimming cut 3 bases from V and 5 bases from J; bases unmatched to any gene: 6. CDR1 SGDLS and CDR2 YYNGEE come from the germline V gene.

CDR3 in DNA: TGTGCCAGTAACACCGGACAGAAGTATGGCTACACCTTC. Protein product: CASNTGQKYGYTF. This chain links TRBV19 with TRBJ1-2; perhaps TRBD1 as D (6 bases). V dropped 7 bases and J dropped 5 bases, with 14 bases sitting between them. The CDR3 is 13 residues long. In germline, CDR1 is LNHDA, CDR2 SQIVND (reference sequence).

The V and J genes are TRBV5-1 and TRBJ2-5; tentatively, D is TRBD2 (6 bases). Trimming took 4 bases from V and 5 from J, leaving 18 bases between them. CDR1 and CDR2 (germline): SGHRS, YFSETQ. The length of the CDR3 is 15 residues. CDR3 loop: CASSPTSRLGETQYF. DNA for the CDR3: TGCGCCAGCAGCCCCACTAGCCGACTCGGGGAGACCCAGTACTTC.

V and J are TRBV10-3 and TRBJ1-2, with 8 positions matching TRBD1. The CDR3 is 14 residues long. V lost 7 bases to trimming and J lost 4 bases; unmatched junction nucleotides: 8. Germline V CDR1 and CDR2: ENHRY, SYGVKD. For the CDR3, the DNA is TGTGCCATCACCGGACAGGGCGATTTCTATGGCTACACCTTC. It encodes CAITGQGDFYGYTF.